This T cell receptor (beta chain) comes out of a study of blood T cell repertoires in COVID-19. Recovered status applied to Cohort 3 donors who had two consecutive negative PCRs. It also applied to those with clearance or with symptom resolution. Trimming removed 3 bases from V and 11 bases from J; junction bases left unmatched: 10. Germline V lookup: CDR1 GTSNPN, CDR2 SVGIG (reference sequence). The CDR3 length is 14 residues. Data came from immunoSEQ multiplex PCR; TCRdb stores just in-frame clones and leaves some out. The repertoire holds around 260,000 clones, 75% to 90% seen once, with approximately 4% in the top ten.

This rearrangement joins TRBV30 to TRBJ1-4; 9 nucleotides align to TRBD1. The sequenced sample was PBMCs or T cells enriched from blood (not recorded which). The receptor was isolated from a woman aged 25 to 45 who had recovered from COVID-19. The CDR3 loop is CAWRHWDREGKLFF. The CDR3 DNA reads TGTGCCTGGAGGCACTGGGACAGGGAGGGGAAACTGTTTTTT.